This entry features one T cell receptor beta chain sequence. This specimen belongs to a study of blood T cell repertoires in COVID-19. Sequencing used immunoSEQ multiplex PCR; TCRdb keeps in-frame clones, though not all of them. The profile shows 120,000 or so clones, roughly 88% of them singletons. Germline trimming cut 3 bases from V and 10 bases from J; bases unmatched to any gene: 11. The CDR3 extends over 15 amino acids. CDR1 and CDR2 (germline): DFQATT, SNEGSKA (reference sequence). The gene calls are TRBV20-1 and TRBJ2-3; 12 bases agree with TRBD2. The receptor's source is a man aged 45-65 years with acute or convalescent COVID-19. Sequencing was performed on peripheral blood. The CDR3 region has the DNA TGCAGTGCTAGTAGTGTTCTAGCGGGAGGGTGGGCGCAGTATTTT. It specifies CSASSVLAGGWAQYF.